The clone carrying this T cell receptor (beta chain) was seen once. Its antigen remains unknown. The data were obtained in a study of shared clonotypes between healthy human individuals. Study results and caveats: Researchers sampled blood only, noting tissue repertoires likely differ.

There are 12 residues in the CDR3. The V gene's germline CDR1 is SGHTA and CDR2 FQGNSA. Trimming pared 5 bases from V and 3 bases from J, leaving 8 bases between. Assay used: immunoSEQ multiplex PCR; TCRdb lists only in-frame clones, some missing. The profile covers 330,000 or so clones, with roughly 70% appearing a single time and under 13% taken by the ten largest. The material sequenced was memory CD4+ T cells sorted from blood. The subset denotes: CD45RA-negative fraction. The V gene is TRBV7-2, the J gene TRBJ2-7; D is unclear. The source is a man aged 25-40 years in good health. This CDR3 reads CASSNSNYEQYF. The CDR3 nucleotides read TGTGCCAGCAGCAACTCAAACTACGAGCAGTACTTC.